The source of this T cell receptor beta chain is a study of technical replicates of blood from a few donors. Germline V gives CDR1 SGHDT, CDR2 YYEEEE. The V and J ends lost 4 bases and 7 bases, in that order; junction bases with no gene match: 7. The CDR3 runs to 15 residues. Method: immunoSEQ multiplex PCR; TCRdb's copy keeps in-frame clones and lacks some. In the table there are over 50,000 clones, around 87% of which are singletons. The genes are TRBV5-6 and TRBJ1-6; 8 bases match TRBD1. Input material: PBMCs. This TCR was recovered from a human donor in good health. Some clones in this sample may be carry-over from other donors' samples. CDR3 DNA: TGTGCCAGCAGCCGCGGGACAGGATTGAATTCACCCCTCCACTTT. It codes for CASSRGTGLNSPLHF.